The 27 T cell receptor beta chains below were found in one sample sequenced in a study of T cells in Graves' hyperthyroidism and ophthalmopathy. Researchers amplified the TCR beta CDR3 regions from RNA transcripts. RT-PCR in the first round (using the HTBI primer set) targeted the TCR CDR3. TCRdb re-derived calls from the multiplex PCR reads in MiXCR, one entry per CDR3 protein. The top ten clones hold 15% of a sample with 650,000 to 700,000 distinct CDR3 sequences, approximately 15% of them seen once. Specimen: blood. Receptors originate from a man aged 45-65 years with Graves' hyperthyroidism.

This clonotype appeared a single time. J is TRBJ2-7 and V is TRBV7-2; D is unresolved. CDR1 and CDR2 (germline): SGHTA, FQGNSA. This CDR3 spans 14 amino acids. Between the trimmed V and J ends, which lost 3 bases and 0 bases, there was a span of 9 bases. The CDR3 bases are TGTGCCAGCAGCTTTTACATGAGCTCCTACGAGCAGTACTTC. Its protein product is CASSFYMSSYEQYF.

In this sample, this clonotype turned up many times. The chain links TRBV6-1 to TRBJ1-1, with D possibly TRBD1 on 5 matching bases. Per germline, CDR1 MNHNS and CDR2 SASEGT. This CDR3 region has 15 residues. The V and J ends lost 1 base and 6 bases respectively, with 15 bases between them. CDR3 protein: CASSEVDSLGAEAFF. The DNA for the CDR3 is TGTGCCAGCAGTGAAGTAGACAGCTTGGGGGCTGAAGCTTTCTTT.

This clonotype occurred once. The chain employs TRBV14 and TRBJ2-2; D remains unclear. V shed 4 bases and J shed 3 bases, with 12 bases lying between them. CDR1 SGHDN and CDR2 FVKESK come from the germline V gene. The CDR3 has 15 amino acids. CDR3 in amino acids: CASSPSWWDTGELFF. DNA for the CDR3: TGTGCCAGCAGCCCCTCCTGGTGGGACACCGGGGAGCTGTTTTTT.

In this sample, this clonotype turned up many times. The rearrangement links TRBV28 to TRBJ2-3, with D uncertain. The CDR3 runs to 12 residues. Per the germline V gene, CDR1 is MDHEN and CDR2 is SYDVKM. The V end was cut by 7 bases, the J end by 7 bases, with 12 bases between. CDR3 DNA: TGTGCCAGCATCCAACGCGGTCATACGCAGTATTTT. As protein: CASIQRGHTQYF. Full variable domain (outside the CDR3, taken from reference TRBV28 and TRBJ2-3): DVKVTQSSRYLVKRTGEKVFLECVQDMDHENMFWYRQDPGLGLRLIYFSYDVKMKEKGDIPEGYSVSREKKERFSLILESASTNQTSMYLCASIQRGHTQYFGPGTRLTVL.

This clonotype has at least ten counts. The chain employs TRBV2 and TRBJ2-2, with 12 bases matching TRBD2. After removal of 7 bases from V and 4 bases from J, the junction contained 7 bases not matched to a gene. The length of the CDR3 is 16 residues. CDR1 and CDR2 from the germline V gene are SNHLY and FYNNEI. CDR3 protein: CASTPTSGSSTGELFF. Written as DNA, the CDR3 is TGTGCCAGCACACCGACTAGCGGGAGTAGCACCGGGGAGCTGTTTTTT.

This chain connects TRBV7-2 to TRBJ2-3, with 9 bases aligning to TRBD1. After removal of 5 bases from V and 6 bases from J, the junction contained 12 bases not matched to a gene. The CDR3 has 16 amino acids. Germline-derived CDR1 and CDR2 are SGHTA and FQGNSA. This chain's CDR3 is CASSGWTGAQSDTQYF. The CDR3 DNA reads as TGTGCCAGCAGCGGATGGACAGGGGCACAGTCGGATACGCAGTATTTT.

This clonotype was recorded at least ten times. The V call is TRBV7-3, the J call TRBJ2-7; D is undetermined. CDR1 is SGHTA and CDR2 is FQGTGA in the germline V gene. CDR3 length equals 13 residues. The V end was cut by 4 bases, the J end by 5 bases, with 12 bases between. Here the CDR3 reads CASSSIPEDEQYF. CDR3 coding DNA: TGTGCCAGCAGCTCAATCCCCGAGGACGAGCAGTACTTC.

Ten or more counts support this clonotype. This chain joins TRBV6-1 and TRBJ2-7, with 9 bases that match TRBD1. This CDR3 contains 15 residues. The V segment lost 5 bases and the J segment 3 bases; nucleotides outside the gene matches: 8. Germline V gene data show CDR1 as MNHNS and CDR2 as SASEGT. The CDR3 reads CASSFGTGSYYEQYF. DNA of the CDR3: TGTGCCAGCAGTTTTGGGACAGGGAGCTACTACGAGCAGTACTTC.

V and J are TRBV6-2 or TRBV6-3 and TRBJ2-1; D is possibly TRBD2 (5 bases). Germline-derived CDR1 and CDR2 are MNHEY and SVGEGT. The V gene lost 6 bases and the J gene lost 8 bases, with 17 bases spanning the gap. The CDR3 has 14 amino acids. CDR3 residues: CASSSHLALHEQFF. In nucleotides, the CDR3 is TGTGCCAGCAGCTCTCATCTAGCTCTCCATGAGCAGTTCTTC.

The CDR3 is CSANSGTGKSPLHF. CDR3 DNA sequence: TGCAGTGCTAATTCCGGGACAGGGAAATCACCCCTCCACTTT. This rearrangement joins TRBV20-1 to TRBJ1-6, with TRBD1 matching 9 bases. The germline V gene has CDR1 DFQATT and CDR2 SNEGSKA (reference sequence). The junction had 8 bases not matched to a gene; V was cut back by 4 bases and J by 10 bases. This CDR3 spans 14 amino acids.

This clonotype was recorded many times. V gene TRBV28 combines with J gene TRBJ2-7; tentatively, D is TRBD1 (6 bases). This CDR3 has 16 amino acids. Germline values: CDR1 MDHEN, CDR2 SYDVKM. V was clipped by 4 bases and J by 0 bases, with 16 bases between them. The chain's CDR3 is CASSYPPAGDSYEQYF. The CDR3 nucleotides read TGTGCCAGCAGTTACCCCCCCGCAGGGGACTCCTACGAGCAGTACTTC.

This clonotype was recorded at least ten times. This sequence joins TRBV11-2 and TRBJ2-7; D remains unclear. CDR3 length: 14 amino acids. The germline V gene has CDR1 SGHAT and CDR2 FQNNGV. V dropped 3 bases and J dropped 3 bases, with 12 bases sitting between them. The CDR3 loop reads CASSFDVANYEQYF. DNA of the CDR3: TGTGCCAGCAGCTTTGACGTCGCCAACTACGAGCAGTACTTC. Supplemented by reference TRBV11-2 and TRBJ2-7, the full variable domain reads EAGVAQSPRYKIIEKRQSVAFWCNPISGHATLYWYQQILGQGPKLLIQFQNNGVVDDSQLPKDRFSAERLKGVDSTLKIQPAKLEDSAVYLCASSFDVANYEQYFGPGTRLTVT.

The genes are TRBV10-3 and TRBJ1-2; D is unresolved. Trimming left V 0 bases short and J 6 bases short, with 17 bases between. The CDR3 contains 16 residues. CDR1 and CDR2 (germline): ENHRY, SYGVKD. CDR3 in amino acids: CAISESLSASGDGYTF. The CDR3 DNA reads as TGTGCCATCAGTGAGTCGTTGTCCGCCAGTGGGGATGGCTACACCTTC.

This clonotype came up many times. The genes are TRBV14 and TRBJ1-2; maybe TRBD1 (6 bases). The CDR3 is 12 residues long. The V end lost 9 bases, the J end lost 7 bases, and 15 bases lay between the germline ends. CDR1 and CDR2 (germline): SGHDN, FVKESK. CDR3 sequence reads: CASTTGCSGYTF. The CDR3 DNA reads TGTGCCAGTACTACAGGGTGCAGTGGCTACACCTTC.

This clonotype has ten or more counts. The chain couples TRBV28 to TRBJ2-1; D is perhaps TRBD1 or TRBD2 (5 bases each). The CDR3 runs to 15 residues. CDR1 is MDHEN and CDR2 is SYDVKM in the germline V gene. Trimming pared 5 bases from V and 5 bases from J, leaving 16 bases between. This CDR3 reads CASSPGTVPNNEQFF. The CDR3 DNA follows: TGTGCCAGCAGTCCCGGGACGGTGCCCAACAATGAGCAGTTCTTC.

A single count supports this clonotype. This may come from a read error, since a much larger clone is one base off. This sequence joins TRBV11-2 and TRBJ2-5, with D possibly being TRBD1 (5 bases). There are 14 residues in the CDR3. Germline V lookup: CDR1 SGHAT, CDR2 FQNNGV. CDR3: CASSPGQFQETEYF. CDR3 nucleotides: TGCGCCAGCAGCCCCGGACAATTTCAAGAGACCGAGTACTTC.

The V call is TRBV3-1, the J call TRBJ2-5, with D possibly TRBD1 on 6 matching bases. V dropped 4 bases and J dropped 3 bases, with 9 bases sitting between them. The CDR3 contains 13 residues. Germline V lookup: CDR1 LGHDT, CDR2 YNNKEL (reference sequence). The CDR3 reads CASSPAGEETQYF. The DNA of the CDR3 is TGTGCCAGCAGCCCGGCAGGGGAAGAGACCCAGTACTTC.

Concerning this clonotype: Given a much more abundant clone one base away, this may be a read error. The chain carries TRBV11-3 and TRBJ2-1; unclear D gene. The germline gives CDR1 SGHNT, CDR2 YENEEA. The CDR3 covers 17 residues. The CDR3 coding sequence is TGTGCCAGCAGACGACGGCCACGGGTCGGGTACTACGATGAGCAGTTCTTC. It codes for CASRRRPRVGYYDEQFF.

In this sample, this clonotype turned up many times. V usage is TRBV7-9 and J usage is TRBJ2-1; D uncertain. V lost 6 bases and J 1 base, leaving 4 bases between the germline ends. CDR1 SEHNR and CDR2 FQNEAQ come from the germline V gene (reference sequence). The CDR3 totals 12 residues. CDR3 nucleotides: TGTGCCAGCAGGAGGTCCTACAATGAGCAGTTCTTC. Amino acids: CASRRSYNEQFF.

This clonotype was recorded at least ten times. The junction departs from germline at one end; a sequencing error may be responsible. The chain carries TRBV2 and TRBJ1-5; 7 bases align to TRBD1. From germline, CDR1 is SNHLY and CDR2 FYNNEI. This CDR3 is 15 amino acids long. The CDR3 loop reads CASSDYRGSNRPQHF. Written as DNA, the CDR3 is TGTGCCAGCAGTGACTACAGGGGAAGCAATCGGCCCCAGCATTTT. Full variable domain (outside the CDR3, taken from reference TRBV2 and TRBJ1-5): EPEVTQTPSHQVTQMGQEVILRCVPISNHLYFYWYRQILGQKVEFLVSFYNNEISEKSEIFDDQFSVERPDGSNFTLKIRSTKLEDSAMYFCASSDYRGSNRPQHFGDGTRLSIL.

This clonotype was seen many times. It may be a read error: a sequence one base away is much more abundant. The chain has TRBV28 and TRBJ2-5; 9 bases are a match to TRBD2. The germline CDR1 and CDR2 sequences are MDHEN and SYDVKM. Trimming cost V 2 bases and J 4 bases; bases outside gene matches: 2. The CDR3 consists of 14 residues. CDR3 sequence reads: CASSLPTSGETQYF. CDR3 nucleotide sequence: TGTGCCAGCAGTTTACCGACTAGCGGAGAGACCCAGTACTTC.

This clonotype was detected only a few times. The chain uses TRBV6-5 and TRBJ1-4; D remains ambiguous. V was clipped by 0 bases and J by 5 bases, with 7 bases between them. Germline V lookup: CDR1 MNHEY, CDR2 SVGAGI. This CDR3 has 14 residues. CDR3 bases: TGTGCCAGCAGTTACTCGTATGGGAATGAAAAACTGTTTTTT. Encoded protein: CASSYSYGNEKLFF.

This clonotype was observed at least ten times. This rearrangement joins TRBV7-9 to TRBJ2-7; weak D call: TRBD1 (6 bases). Trimming pared 0 bases from V and 1 base from J, leaving 10 bases between. CDR1 and CDR2 (germline): SEHNR, FQNEAQ (reference sequence). The CDR3 sequence is 15 residues long. This chain's CDR3 is CASSLARGASYEQYF. The CDR3 DNA follows: TGTGCCAGCAGCTTAGCCAGGGGCGCGTCCTACGAGCAGTACTTC.

Of note for this clonotype: This sequence may be a read error, since a much larger clone differs from it by one base. CDR3 residues: CAGSKPGQGSYEQYF. The CDR3 coding sequence is TGTGCCGGCAGCAAACCGGGACAGGGGTCCTACGAGCAGTACTTC. The V call is TRBV5-6, the J call TRBJ2-7; 10 bases line up with TRBD1. The CDR3 extends over 15 amino acids. CDR1 is SGHDT and CDR2 is YYEEEE in the germline V gene.

This clonotype turned up a few times. This CDR3 reads CASSPGTGALGYTF. The CDR3, as DNA: TGTGCCAGCAGCCCAGGGACAGGGGCCTTAGGCTACACCTTC. This rearrangement joins TRBV7-3 to TRBJ1-2; 10 positions agree with TRBD1. The germline gives CDR1 SGHTA, CDR2 FQGTGA. The CDR3 extends over 14 amino acids. V lost 5 bases and J lost 8; bases outside the gene matches: 8. Using reference TRBV7-3 and TRBJ1-2 for the parts outside the CDR3, the full variable domain is GAGVSQTPSNKVTEKGKYVELRCDPISGHTALYWYRQSLGQGPEFLIYFQGTGAADDSGLPNDRFFAVRPEGSVSTLKIQRTERGDSAVYLCASSPGTGALGYTFGSGTRLTVV.

The rearrangement joins TRBV15 to TRBJ1-5; 7 bases are shared with TRBD1. This CDR3 is 15 amino acids long. V was clipped by 4 bases and J by 6 bases; unmatched bases: 9. The germline CDR1 and CDR2 sequences are LNHNV and YYDKDF (reference sequence). The DNA for the CDR3 is TGTGCCACCAGCACCCGGCGACAGGGTGGTCAGCCCCAGCATTTT. Translating gives CATSTRRQGGQPQHF.

This clonotype was seen repeatedly, ten times or more. The V call is TRBV11-2, the J call TRBJ1-4; 7 nucleotides match TRBD1. Germline trimming cut 5 bases from V and 7 bases from J; bases unmatched to any gene: 13. The germline V gene encodes CDR1 SGHAT and CDR2 FQNNGV. This CDR3 region has 16 residues. CDR3 bases: TGTGCCAGCAGCCGTAATCGGGACAGAGCGTTTGAAAAACTGTTTTTT. Translation: CASSRNRDRAFEKLFF. The whole variable domain, filled in from reference TRBV11-2 and TRBJ1-4, reads EAGVAQSPRYKIIEKRQSVAFWCNPISGHATLYWYQQILGQGPKLLIQFQNNGVVDDSQLPKDRFSAERLKGVDSTLKIQPAKLEDSAVYLCASSRNRDRAFEKLFFGSGTQLSVL.